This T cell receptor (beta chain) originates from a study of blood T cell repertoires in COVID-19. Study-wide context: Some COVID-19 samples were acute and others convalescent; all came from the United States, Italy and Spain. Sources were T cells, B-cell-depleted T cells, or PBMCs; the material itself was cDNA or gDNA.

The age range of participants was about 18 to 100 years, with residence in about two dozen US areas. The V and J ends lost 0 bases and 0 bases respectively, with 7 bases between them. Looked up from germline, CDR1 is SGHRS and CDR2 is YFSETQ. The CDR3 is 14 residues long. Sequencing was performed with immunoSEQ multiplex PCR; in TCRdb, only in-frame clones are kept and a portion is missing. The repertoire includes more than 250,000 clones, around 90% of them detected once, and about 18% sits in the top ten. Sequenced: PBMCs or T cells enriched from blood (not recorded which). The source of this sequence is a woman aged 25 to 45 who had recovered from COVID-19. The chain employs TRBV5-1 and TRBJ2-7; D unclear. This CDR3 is CASSLDSSSYEQYF. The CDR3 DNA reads TGCGCCAGCAGCTTGGATTCCTCCTCCTACGAGCAGTACTTC. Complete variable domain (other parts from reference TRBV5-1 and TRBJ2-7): KAGVTQTPRYLIKTRGQQVTLSCSPISGHRSVSWYQQTPGQGLQFLFEYFSETQRNKGNFPGRFSGRQFSNSRSEMNVSTLELGDSALYLCASSLDSSSYEQYFGPGTRLTVT.